Each of the 31 T cell receptor beta chains below was sequenced from the same sample in a study of shared clonotypes between healthy human individuals. Data came from immunoSEQ multiplex PCR; TCRdb stores just in-frame clones and leaves some out. The sample lists some 2.3 million clones, over 90% occurring once. The specimen was naive CD4+ T cells from PBMCs. Subset denoted: CD45RA+ positively selected. Receptors were obtained from a young man in good health. Some clones in this sample may be carry-over from other donors' samples.

The chain has TRBV5-4 and TRBJ1-1; 7 bases line up with TRBD1. CDR1 SGHNT and CDR2 YYREEE come from the germline V gene (reference sequence). With V trimmed by 4 bases and J by 0 bases, 6 bases remained unmatched. CDR3 length: 15 amino acids. CDR3 nucleotides: TGTGCCAGCAGCATCAACAGGGGCCTGAACACTGAAGCTTTCTTT. This sequence encodes CASSINRGLNTEAFF.

The V call is TRBV7-2, the J call TRBJ2-7, with D uncertain. Germline V lookup: CDR1 SGHTA, CDR2 FQGNSA. This CDR3 comprises 14 residues. V gave up 4 bases and J gave up 0 bases, with 10 bases separating them. This CDR3 is CASSSRRDSYEQYF. The CDR3 coding sequence is TGTGCCAGCAGCTCCCGTCGAGACTCCTACGAGCAGTACTTC.

This sequence joins TRBV7-8 and TRBJ2-3; TRBD1 matches at 7 bases. This CDR3 comprises 16 residues. CDR1 is SGHVS, CDR2 FQNEAQ, per germline. V dropped 1 base and J dropped 3; count of bases not matched to a gene: 7. CDR3 amino acids: CASSLVGRGSTDTQYF. The DNA for the CDR3 is TGTGCCAGCAGCTTAGTTGGCAGGGGGTCTACAGATACGCAGTATTTT.

The rearrangement joins TRBV29-1 to TRBJ1-1, with D unresolved. The CDR3 is made up of 13 amino acids. Germline CDR1 reads SQVTM; CDR2 reads ANQGSEA. The V end was cut by 8 bases, the J end by 1 base, with 14 bases between. CDR3 sequence reads: CSFWAAQNTEAFF. CDR3 nucleotide sequence: TGCAGCTTTTGGGCGGCGCAGAACACTGAAGCTTTCTTT. The full variable domain, in which reference TRBV29-1 and TRBJ1-1 provide the parts outside the CDR3, is SAVISQKPSRDICQRGTSLTIQCQVDSQVTMMFWYRQQPGQSLTLIATANQGSEATYESGFVIDKFPISRPNLTFSTLTVSNMSPEDSSIYLCSFWAAQNTEAFFGQGTRLTVV.

The gene calls are TRBV6-5 and TRBJ1-2; D might be TRBD1 (5 bases). The CDR3 has 13 amino acids. Looked up from germline, CDR1 is MNHEY and CDR2 is SVGAGI. Trimming stripped 9 bases from V and 4 bases from J, with 15 bases between. CDR3 sequence reads: CASGKVGGYGYTF. The CDR3 region has the DNA TGTGCCAGTGGAAAAGTTGGGGGCTATGGCTACACCTTC.

The rearrangement joins TRBV6-5 to TRBJ1-5, with D hard to call. The V end was cut by 0 bases, the J end by 6 bases, with 12 bases between. The CDR3 totals 15 residues. Germline-derived CDR1 and CDR2 are MNHEY and SVGAGI. The CDR3 bases are TGTGCCAGCAGTTACTCTAGGCAGTCGGGTCAGCCCCAGCATTTT. Amino acid sequence: CASSYSRQSGQPQHF.

This chain connects TRBV2 to TRBJ2-3; D perhaps matches TRBD2 (6 bases). The CDR3 extends over 14 amino acids. V lost 3 bases, J lost 5 bases, and 12 bases lay in between. Germline V gene data show CDR1 as SNHLY and CDR2 as FYNNEI. CDR3 sequence (DNA): TGTGCCAGCAGTGAGGGGAGGAATGGAGATACGCAGTATTTT. It codes for CASSEGRNGDTQYF.

V and J are TRBV11-1 and TRBJ2-5, with a possible D match to TRBD2 (6 bases). Trimming cost V 4 bases and J 1 base, with 16 bases left between them. This CDR3 region has 16 residues. CDR1 is SGHAT, CDR2 FQDESV, per germline (reference sequence). In DNA form, the CDR3 reads TGTGCCAGCAGCTCCCTGGCGGGATCCGCCCAAGAGACCCAGTACTTC. It is translated as CASSSLAGSAQETQYF.

The J gene is TRBJ2-1, the V gene TRBV11-3; TRBD2 agrees at 7 bases. From germline, CDR1 is SGHNT and CDR2 YENEEA. Trimming cost V 5 bases and J 0 bases; bases outside gene matches: 16. The CDR3 length is 19 residues. CDR3 DNA: TGTGCCAGCAGCCCTCGGGACCGGGACTACGACATCTCCTACAATGAGCAGTTCTTC. Translating it yields CASSPRDRDYDISYNEQFF. The full variable domain, its missing parts supplied by reference TRBV11-3 and TRBJ2-1, is EAGVVQSPRYKIIEKKQPVAFWCNPISGHNTLYWYLQNLGQGPELLIRYENEEAVDDSQLPKDRFSAERLKGVDSTLKIQPAELGDSAVYLCASSPRDRDYDISYNEQFFGPGTRLTVL.

This clone was detected only once. This sequence joins TRBV10-3 and TRBJ2-7; D is undetermined. V was clipped by 3 bases and J by 5 bases, with 17 bases between them. Germline lookup yields CDR1 ENHRY and CDR2 SYGVKD. This CDR3 contains 15 residues. In DNA form, the CDR3 reads TGTGCCATCAGTGACCCTCGGAGAGGAACCAACGAGCAGTACTTC. Encoded protein: CAISDPRRGTNEQYF.

The chain's CDR3 is CASSTQGGMNTEAFF. The DNA of the CDR3 is TGTGCCAGCTCTACACAGGGGGGTATGAACACTGAAGCTTTCTTT. The rearrangement uses TRBV18 and TRBJ1-1; 8 bases agree with TRBD1. CDR1 is KGHSH and CDR2 is LQKENI in the germline V gene. The CDR3 loop spans 15 amino acids. V lost 6 bases and J lost 0; bases outside the gene matches: 6.

The chain couples TRBV18 to TRBJ2-5, with 8 bases matching TRBD1. The V gene end was trimmed by 4 bases and the J gene end by 1 base; junction bases not matched to a gene: 2. This CDR3 has 14 amino acids. Per the germline V gene, CDR1 is KGHSH and CDR2 is LQKENI. The CDR3 region has the DNA TGTGCCAGCTCACTTGGGACAGGCCAAGAGACCCAGTACTTC. Protein: CASSLGTGQETQYF.

In this sample, this clone turned up a few times. The rearrangement links TRBV4-2 to TRBJ2-7; 12 bases map to TRBD1. Looked up from germline, CDR1 is LGHNA and CDR2 is YNFKEQ. The CDR3 has 17 residues. The V gene end was trimmed by 0 bases and the J gene end by 4 bases; junction bases not matched to a gene: 7. The CDR3 DNA reads TGTGCCAGCAGCCAAGATGGGACAGGGGGCATTTGGTACGAGCAGTACTTC. It specifies CASSQDGTGGIWYEQYF.

The chain is built from TRBV5-8 and TRBJ2-1; 11 bases line up with TRBD2. Germline V gives CDR1 SGHTS, CDR2 YDEGEE. V gave up 0 bases and J gave up 3 bases; unmatched junction bases: 5. The CDR3 has 17 amino acids. The CDR3 protein is CASSLGLLAGGYNEQFF. As DNA, the CDR3 is TGTGCCAGCAGCTTGGGCCTCCTAGCGGGAGGCTACAATGAGCAGTTCTTC.

This chain links TRBV28 with TRBJ1-4; D may be TRBD1 (5 bases). V lost 5 bases and J 10 bases, leaving 17 bases between the germline ends. CDR1 and CDR2 (germline): MDHEN, SYDVKM. CDR3 length: 14 amino acids. This CDR3 reads CASSPGRDYGKLFF. In DNA form, the CDR3 reads TGTGCCAGCAGTCCCGGACGGGACTATGGAAAACTGTTTTTT.

This rearrangement joins TRBV2 to TRBJ2-7, with 8 bases aligning to TRBD1. The CDR3 consists of 13 residues. V was clipped by 8 bases and J by 7 bases; unmatched bases: 10. Germline CDR1 is SNHLY and CDR2 is FYNNEI. The CDR3: CASDNQGAGEQYF. The CDR3 coding sequence is TGTGCCAGCGATAATCAGGGGGCCGGAGAGCAGTACTTC.

With regard to this clone: This sample includes further DNA sequences coding for the same CDR3. This chain joins TRBV27 and TRBJ2-7, with TRBD2 matching 11 bases. Germline CDR1 is MNHEY and CDR2 is SMNVEV (reference sequence). After removal of 5 bases from V and 2 bases from J, the junction contained 2 bases not matched to a gene. The CDR3 is made up of 14 amino acids. CDR3 DNA sequence: TGTGCCAGCAGTGTAGCGGGAGGGCCCTACGAGCAGTACTTC. Translating gives CASSVAGGPYEQYF.

CDR3 residues: CASSKGAAEQFF. Written as DNA, the CDR3 is TGCGCCAGCAGTAAGGGGGCGGCTGAGCAGTTCTTC. The gene calls are TRBV10-1 and TRBJ2-1; the match to TRBD1 covers 7 bases. The V gene end was trimmed by 5 bases and the J gene end by 9 bases; junction bases not matched to a gene: 4. The length of the CDR3 is 12 residues. Germline V gene lookup returns CDR1 WNHNN and CDR2 SYGVQD (reference sequence).

The CDR3 loop reads CASSLGSRQGSYGYTF. The CDR3 DNA is TGTGCCAGCAGCTTGGGGTCGCGACAGGGATCCTATGGCTACACCTTC. The genes are TRBV5-4 and TRBJ1-2; 7 nucleotides match TRBD1. V gave up 0 bases and J gave up 4 bases; unmatched junction bases: 9. Germline V gene lookup returns CDR1 SGHNT and CDR2 YYREEE (reference sequence). The CDR3 runs to 16 residues.

This chain uses TRBV25-1 with TRBJ2-5; D might be TRBD1 (6 bases). The DNA matches TRBJ2-7 better at its end, which makes the J call doubtful. This CDR3 has 14 amino acids. Germline loops: CDR1 MGHDK, CDR2 SYGVNS. The CDR3 DNA follows: TGTGCCAGCAGTGATAGCGACAGGAGATACGAGCAGTACTTC. It codes for CASSDSDRRYEQYF.

The V and J genes are TRBV28 and TRBJ2-7, with D tentatively TRBD1 (6 bases). CDR1 and CDR2 (germline): MDHEN, SYDVKM. This CDR3 is 14 amino acids long. With 2 bases removed from V and 5 bases from J, the gap between germline ends came to 13 bases. The CDR3 sequence: CASSLVQGFNEQYF. The CDR3 DNA sequence: TGTGCCAGCAGTTTAGTACAGGGCTTCAACGAGCAGTACTTC. Supplemented by reference TRBV28 and TRBJ2-7, the full variable domain reads DVKVTQSSRYLVKRTGEKVFLECVQDMDHENMFWYRQDPGLGLRLIYFSYDVKMKEKGDIPEGYSVSREKKERFSLILESASTNQTSMYLCASSLVQGFNEQYFGPGTRLTVT.

The J gene is TRBJ2-7, the V gene TRBV28; TRBD1 aligns across 10 bases. The CDR3 spans 15 residues. Germline CDR1 is MDHEN and CDR2 is SYDVKM. V dropped 2 bases and J dropped 6; count of bases not matched to a gene: 7. The CDR3 loop reads CASSLTRDRGSEQYF. The CDR3 nucleotides are TGTGCCAGCAGTTTAACCCGGGACAGGGGTTCCGAGCAGTACTTC.

The chain couples TRBV5-6 to TRBJ2-7; tentatively, D is TRBD1 or TRBD2 (5 bases each). Per germline, CDR1 SGHDT and CDR2 YYEEEE. The CDR3 is made up of 15 amino acids. V gave up 2 bases and J gave up 5 bases, with 17 bases separating them. In nucleotides, the CDR3 is TGTGCCAGCAGCTTATCAGGGAGTAGGCGGAACGAGCAGTACTTC. Its protein is CASSLSGSRRNEQYF. The full variable domain, in which reference TRBV5-6 and TRBJ2-7 provide the parts outside the CDR3, is DAGVTQSPTHLIKTRGQQVTLRCSPKSGHDTVSWYQQALGQGPQFIFQYYEEEERQRGNFPDRFSGHQFPNYSSELNVNALLLGDSALYLCASSLSGSRRNEQYFGPGTRLTVT.

The genes are TRBV5-1 and TRBJ1-4; D is undetermined. V was pared by 2 bases and J by 8 bases, with 7 bases between. The CDR3 totals 12 residues. Germline values: CDR1 SGHRS, CDR2 YFSETQ. CDR3 nucleotides: TGCGCCAGCAGCTTTAAGGGAGAAAAACTGTTTTTT. The encoded protein is CASSFKGEKLFF.

This chain links TRBV7-2 with TRBJ1-2; D is ambiguous. The CDR3 has 12 residues. Trimming pared 7 bases from V and 5 bases from J, leaving 11 bases between. CDR1 is SGHTA and CDR2 is FQGNSA in the germline V gene. The CDR3 region has the DNA TGTGCCAGCACACCGGTCCAATATGGCTACACCTTC. The encoded protein is CASTPVQYGYTF.

J is TRBJ1-2 and V is TRBV29-1; D perhaps matches TRBD1 (5 bases). The CDR3 consists of 16 residues. Germline CDR1 SQVTM, CDR2 ANQGSEA. The germline V and J ends were trimmed by 4 bases and 2 bases, with 20 bases remaining between them. The CDR3: CSVGLTFGTENYGYTF. The CDR3 DNA is TGCAGCGTTGGGCTGACGTTCGGGACGGAAAACTATGGCTACACCTTC.

The rearrangement uses TRBV7-2 and TRBJ2-7; D uncertain. Trimming took off 1 base at V and 3 bases at J, with 16 bases between the two ends. In germline, CDR1 is SGHTA, CDR2 FQGNSA. The CDR3 is 16 amino acids. In DNA, the CDR3 is TGTGCCAGCAGCTTAGAGGCATTAGCTTCAAGCTACGAGCAGTACTTC. Amino acid sequence: CASSLEALASSYEQYF.

The chain employs TRBV19 and TRBJ1-5; 7 bases are shared with TRBD1. The V and J ends lost 5 bases and 8 bases, in that order; junction bases with no gene match: 9. The germline gives CDR1 LNHDA, CDR2 SQIVND (reference sequence). The CDR3 loop spans 14 amino acids. CDR3 sequence: CASSSRTGTEPQHF. DNA of the CDR3: TGTGCCAGTAGTTCACGGACAGGTACAGAGCCCCAGCATTTT.

The rearrangement joins TRBV5-1 to TRBJ1-2, with D possibly being TRBD1 (6 bases). This CDR3 has 16 amino acids. Germline V gives CDR1 SGHRS, CDR2 YFSETQ. Trimming shortened V by 5 bases and J by 4 bases, and 21 bases separated the two germline ends. The CDR3 sequence is CASRQRGTSGIYGYTF. The CDR3 DNA sequence: TGCGCCAGCAGACAGAGAGGGACATCGGGGATCTATGGCTACACCTTC.

Regarding this clone: In the same sample, other DNA sequences code for this CDR3. This sequence joins TRBV5-1 and TRBJ2-5; D gene ambiguous. CDR1 and CDR2 from the germline V gene are SGHRS and YFSETQ. The CDR3 has 13 amino acids. The germline V and J ends were trimmed by 2 bases and 3 bases, with 8 bases remaining between them. CDR3 nucleotides: TGCGCCAGCAGCTTAAGGGCAGAAGAGACCCAGTACTTC. Protein sequence: CASSLRAEETQYF.

V and J are TRBV28 and TRBJ2-5; 8 bases map to TRBD2. Germline assignment: CDR1 MDHEN and CDR2 SYDVKM. The junction had 11 bases not matched to a gene; V was cut back by 3 bases and J by 2 bases. There are 17 residues in the CDR3. CDR3 in DNA: TGTGCCAGCAGTTTTTCCCCTGTCTCGGGGGGGCAAGAGACCCAGTACTTC. Amino acid sequence: CASSFSPVSGGQETQYF.